The 10 T cell receptor beta chains below come from one sample, sequenced in a study of a mutant IDH1 vaccine in newly diagnosed glioma. The time point is: week 35, safety follow-up. Each dose of the vaccine consisted of 300 ug of mutant IDH1 20-mer peptide, with topical imiquimod. Clones were sequenced by immunoSEQ multiplex PCR, and TCRdb holds only the in-frame ones, with some missing. This table has approximately 61,000 clones, roughly four fifths appearing once. No cognate antigen is known for these TCRs. This specimen was PBMCs, taken from a glioma patient whose treatment included an IDH1 peptide vaccine. These receptor sequences come from a man aged 35 to 55 with glioma.

This chain connects TRBV5-1 to TRBJ2-4; D might be TRBD2 (5 bases). The CDR3 covers 14 residues. Germline V gene lookup returns CDR1 SGHRS and CDR2 YFSETQ. Trimming shortened V by 5 bases and J by 7 bases, and 16 bases separated the two germline ends. This CDR3 is CASRPSGSENIQYF. The CDR3 DNA reads TGCGCCAGCAGGCCTTCGGGGAGTGAGAACATTCAGTACTTC. Combining the CDR3 with reference TRBV5-1 and TRBJ2-4 gives the whole variable domain KAGVTQTPRYLIKTRGQQVTLSCSPISGHRSVSWYQQTPGQGLQFLFEYFSETQRNKGNFPGRFSGRQFSNSRSEMNVSTLELGDSALYLCASRPSGSENIQYFGAGTRLSVL.

The V and J genes are TRBV21-1 and TRBJ1-5; the DNA was not used to check the table's D call, TRBD1. TRBV21-1 represents a pseudogene. The length of the CDR3 is 19 residues. This chain's CDR3 is CASSSYPFPTGVGGQPQHF. The DNA for the CDR3 is TGTGCCAGCAGCAGCTACCCCTTTCCGACAGGGGTGGGGGGGCAGCCCCAGCATTTT.

On this clone itself: Its ends do not fully match the called genes, so a read error is possible. The CDR3 nucleotides read TGTGCTAGCAGCCCATTGGGGCCGAATGAAAAACTGTTTTTT. Residues: CASSPLGPNEKLFF. The chain combines TRBV7-7 with TRBJ1-4, with D possibly TRBD1 on 5 matching bases. The CDR3 runs 14 residues. Germline CDR1 reads SSHAT; CDR2 reads FNYEAQ (reference sequence).

The genes are TRBV28 and TRBJ1-2; a possible D gene is TRBD1 (5 bases). Germline V gives CDR1 MDHEN, CDR2 SYDVKM. V lost 5 bases and J lost 2, with 12 bases in between. The CDR3 runs to 14 residues. The DNA of the CDR3 is TGTGCCAGCAGTCCCGGGACGGGAAACTATGGCTACACCTTC. Its translation: CASSPGTGNYGYTF.

V is TRBV4-2 and J is TRBJ2-2, with D perhaps TRBD2 (6 bases). Germline CDR1 and CDR2: LGHNA and YNFKEQ. There are 16 residues in the CDR3. Trimming removed 2 bases at V and 1 base at J, with 11 bases between. The CDR3 region has the DNA TGTGCCAGCAGCCAACGGTCAGCGGGGAACACCGGGGAGCTGTTTTTT. Its translation is CASSQRSAGNTGELFF.

The chain combines TRBV11-2 with TRBJ2-7, with 7 bases aligning to TRBD2. Germline CDR1 reads SGHAT; CDR2 reads FQNNGV. The V and J ends lost 3 bases and 4 bases, in that order; junction bases with no gene match: 3. This CDR3 has 13 residues. CDR3 nucleotide sequence: TGTGCCAGCAGCTTGGGGACTAAATACGAGCAGTACTTC. Protein: CASSLGTKYEQYF. The full variable domain, in which reference TRBV11-2 and TRBJ2-7 provide the parts outside the CDR3, is EAGVAQSPRYKIIEKRQSVAFWCNPISGHATLYWYQQILGQGPKLLIQFQNNGVVDDSQLPKDRFSAERLKGVDSTLKIQPAKLEDSAVYLCASSLGTKYEQYFGPGTRLTVT.

V is TRBV7-2 and J is TRBJ2-3; 7 bases map to TRBD2. CDR1 SGHTA and CDR2 FQGNSA come from the germline V gene. Losses at the gene ends were 5 bases for V and 5 bases for J; bases not matched to a gene: 10. The CDR3 covers 15 residues. The CDR3 nucleotides are TGTGCCAGCAGCCCACCGGGACTACGTGTAGATACGCAGTATTTT. Translation gives CASSPPGLRVDTQYF.

The gene calls are TRBV6-6 and TRBJ1-4; TRBD1 matches 8 bases. The length of the CDR3 is 15 residues. Trimming at V came to 5 bases and at J to 4 bases, leaving 6 bases not matched to a gene. The germline CDR1 and CDR2 sequences are MNHNY and SVGAGI (reference sequence). The CDR3 region is CASSLRTGGNEKLFF. In DNA form, the CDR3 reads TGTGCCAGCAGTCTTCGTACAGGGGGTAATGAAAAACTGTTTTTT.

The chain combines TRBV19 with TRBJ2-7; D gene uncertain. V shed 6 bases and J shed 3 bases, with 15 bases lying between them. CDR1 is LNHDA, CDR2 SQIVND, per germline (reference sequence). The CDR3 is 14 amino acids. The CDR3 loop reads CASSPIGVIYEQYF. CDR3 DNA sequence: TGTGCCAGTAGCCCAATTGGAGTAATCTACGAGCAGTACTTC.

This clone was recorded only once. One end of the junction fails to match germline, which may point to a read error. The chain uses TRBV30 and TRBJ2-2; D may be TRBD2 (5 bases). CDR1 GTSNPN and CDR2 SVGIG come from the germline V gene (reference sequence). CDR3 length: 13 residues. The CDR3 sequence is CAWRAPPNGKLFF. CDR3 bases: TGTGCCTGGAGGGCCCCACCGAACGGGAAGCTGTTTTTT.